The sequence of this T cell receptor (beta chain) was determined in a study of blood T cell repertoires in COVID-19 (dated by TCRdb to about 2020). Regarding the complete study: The collaborator samples originated in the United States, Italy and Spain and spanned the acute and convalescent phases of COVID-19. The repertoires were released in a freely available public database intended as a resource for research on the immune response to SARS-CoV-2. Where HLA class I and class II types were available, the types were taken from metadata supplied by the sample provider, not from assay-based typing. A de-identified subject ID, COVID-19 status, age in years and sex were almost always included in the sample metadata. Samples came from the ongoing ImmuneRACE study (first 160 participants) plus 1,254 subjects from 6 global collaborators. Deeply sampled blood TCRbeta repertoires from subjects exposed to, actively infected with, or recovered from COVID-19 were included in the dataset. The material from the prospective study consisted of cDNA or gDNA derived from T cells, B-cell-depleted T cells, or PBMCs. The paper's findings and limits, for the study overall: How much clinical and demographic metadata was included differed by source and by participant, and the metadata was provided uncurated.

Whole blood was collected in K2EDTA tubes by collaborating institutions according to the institutions' own protocols. For TCRbeta analysis, collaborator samples were shipped as frozen whole blood, as isolated PBMCs, or as DNA extracted from either sample type. TCRbeta CDR3 regions were amplified from genomic DNA using the immunoSEQ Assay, a bias-controlled multiplex PCR. The original methods were these. The number of nucleated cells in each sample was estimated from the amplification of reference gene primers within the assay. Sequence reads were collapsed and filtered to measure the absolute abundance of every unique TCRbeta CDR3 rearrangement. Productive Simpson clonality was computed per sample as the square root of Simpson's diversity index over productive rearrangements. Entries here come from immuneACCESS through TCRdb and include only in-frame sequences with V and J called. Some clones fail to appear in such tables; in the studies checked, an unresolved V gene covers under half of the shortfall, and the cause of the remainder is unknown. The V and J calls and clone size come from that table; D and trimming were worked out from the DNA. The sample records under 150,000 clones, around 80% of which are singletons. The ten largest account for about 10% of the sample.

Points on this clone: The specificity of this receptor is unknown. Base qualities are not at hand, and no much larger clone is one base apart.

Input material: peripheral blood. This receptor was obtained from a human donor in a cohort sampled during active COVID-19.

The CDR3 has the sequence CASSAPTGGSNTGELFF. Here is the DNA: TGTGCCAGCAGCGCTCCCACAGGGGGCTCCAACACCGGGGAGCTGTTTTTT. The V and J genes are TRBV9 and TRBJ2-2; a stretch of 9 junction bases matches TRBD1. Reading the germline V gene gives CDR1 SGDLS and CDR2 YYNGEE. The CDR3 spans 17 residues, from the cysteine through the phenylalanine. The DNA shown is the 51-base CDR3, in frame from base 1. V has 3 bases trimmed and J has 2 bases trimmed; junction bases matching no gene number 8.